The clone carrying this T cell receptor beta chain has only one observation. Trimming cost V 6 bases and J 4 bases; bases outside gene matches: 17. This CDR3 comprises 18 residues. Germline-derived CDR1 and CDR2 are MGHDK and SYGVNS. The sample belongs to a study of patients and donors after allogeneic stem cell transplantation. Each CDR3 protein is one row after TCRdb ran MiXCR on the RT-PCR reads. Among about a million distinct CDR3 sequences, roughly 18% were seen once, and the ten largest hold roughly 6%. This chain uses TRBV25-1 with TRBJ2-3, with 9 bases fitting TRBD2. Material: blood, either unsorted or a sorted T cell fraction (not recorded which). The TCR was taken from a human donor who was either an allogeneic HSCT recipient or a stem cell or donor lymphocyte infusion donor (not recorded which). It is not recorded whose cells these are; they may come from a transplant donor. The CDR3 bases are TGTGCCAGCAGCCTCACCCGCAAGGCGGGAGGGCTTGCAGATACGCAGTATTTT. Translation gives CASSLTRKAGGLADTQYF.